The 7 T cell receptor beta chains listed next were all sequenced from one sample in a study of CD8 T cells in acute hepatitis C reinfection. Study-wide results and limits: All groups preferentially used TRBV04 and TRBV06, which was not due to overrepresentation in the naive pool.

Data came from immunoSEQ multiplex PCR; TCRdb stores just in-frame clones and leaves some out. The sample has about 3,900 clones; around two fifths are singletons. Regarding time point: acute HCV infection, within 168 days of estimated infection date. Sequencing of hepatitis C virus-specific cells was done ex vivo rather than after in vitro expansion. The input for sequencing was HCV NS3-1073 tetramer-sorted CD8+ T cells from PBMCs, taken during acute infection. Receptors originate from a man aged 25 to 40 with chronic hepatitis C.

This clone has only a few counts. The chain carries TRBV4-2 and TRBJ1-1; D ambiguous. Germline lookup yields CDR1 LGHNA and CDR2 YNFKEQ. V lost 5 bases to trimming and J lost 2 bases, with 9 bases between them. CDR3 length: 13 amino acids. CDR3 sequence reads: CASSSESNTEAFF. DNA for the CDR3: TGTGCCAGCAGCTCAGAGAGTAACACTGAAGCTTTCTTT.

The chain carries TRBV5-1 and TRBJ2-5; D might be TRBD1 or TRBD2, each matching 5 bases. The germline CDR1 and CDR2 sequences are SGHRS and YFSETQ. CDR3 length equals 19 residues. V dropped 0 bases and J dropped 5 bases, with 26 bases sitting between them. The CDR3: CASSLAPSLTDYSGETQYF. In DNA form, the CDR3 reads TGCGCCAGCAGCTTGGCCCCTTCACTGACAGACTACTCCGGGGAGACCCAGTACTTC.

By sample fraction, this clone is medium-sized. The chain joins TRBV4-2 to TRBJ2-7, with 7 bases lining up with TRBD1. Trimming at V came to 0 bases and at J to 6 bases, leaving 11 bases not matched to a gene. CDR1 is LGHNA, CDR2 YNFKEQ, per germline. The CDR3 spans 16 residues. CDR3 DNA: TGTGCCAGCAGCCAAGAAATGGACAGGTCCTTGGGCGAGCAGTACTTC. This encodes CASSQEMDRSLGEQYF.

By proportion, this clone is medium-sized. The CDR3 is CASSQEASGAPHEQYF. In DNA, the CDR3 is TGTGCCAGCAGCCAAGAGGCTAGCGGGGCACCCCACGAGCAGTACTTC. The chain employs TRBV4-2 and TRBJ2-7; TRBD2 matches at 9 bases. Unmatched junction bases numbered 8, after V lost 0 bases and J lost 5 bases. Per germline, CDR1 LGHNA and CDR2 YNFKEQ. CDR3 length equals 16 residues.

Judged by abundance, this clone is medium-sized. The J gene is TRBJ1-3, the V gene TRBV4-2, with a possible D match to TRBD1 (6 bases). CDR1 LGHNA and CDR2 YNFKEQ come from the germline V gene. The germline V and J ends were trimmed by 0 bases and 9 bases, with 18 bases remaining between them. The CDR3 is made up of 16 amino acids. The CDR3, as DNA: TGTGCCAGCAGCCAAGAAGTTATGGGGGCCTGGGGCACCATATATTTT. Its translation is CASSQEVMGAWGTIYF.

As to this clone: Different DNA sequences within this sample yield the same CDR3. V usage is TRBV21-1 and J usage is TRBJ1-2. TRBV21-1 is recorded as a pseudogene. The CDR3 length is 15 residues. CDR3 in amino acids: CASSDPLTVSAGYTF. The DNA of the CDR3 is TGTGCCAGCAGCGACCCCTTGACGGTCTCTGCTGGCTACACCTTC.

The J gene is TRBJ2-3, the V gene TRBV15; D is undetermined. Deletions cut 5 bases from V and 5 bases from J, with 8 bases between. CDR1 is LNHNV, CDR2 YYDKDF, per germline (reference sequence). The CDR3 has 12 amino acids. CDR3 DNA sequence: TGTGCCACCAGCGGCACGGGAGATACGCAGTATTTT. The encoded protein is CATSGTGDTQYF.